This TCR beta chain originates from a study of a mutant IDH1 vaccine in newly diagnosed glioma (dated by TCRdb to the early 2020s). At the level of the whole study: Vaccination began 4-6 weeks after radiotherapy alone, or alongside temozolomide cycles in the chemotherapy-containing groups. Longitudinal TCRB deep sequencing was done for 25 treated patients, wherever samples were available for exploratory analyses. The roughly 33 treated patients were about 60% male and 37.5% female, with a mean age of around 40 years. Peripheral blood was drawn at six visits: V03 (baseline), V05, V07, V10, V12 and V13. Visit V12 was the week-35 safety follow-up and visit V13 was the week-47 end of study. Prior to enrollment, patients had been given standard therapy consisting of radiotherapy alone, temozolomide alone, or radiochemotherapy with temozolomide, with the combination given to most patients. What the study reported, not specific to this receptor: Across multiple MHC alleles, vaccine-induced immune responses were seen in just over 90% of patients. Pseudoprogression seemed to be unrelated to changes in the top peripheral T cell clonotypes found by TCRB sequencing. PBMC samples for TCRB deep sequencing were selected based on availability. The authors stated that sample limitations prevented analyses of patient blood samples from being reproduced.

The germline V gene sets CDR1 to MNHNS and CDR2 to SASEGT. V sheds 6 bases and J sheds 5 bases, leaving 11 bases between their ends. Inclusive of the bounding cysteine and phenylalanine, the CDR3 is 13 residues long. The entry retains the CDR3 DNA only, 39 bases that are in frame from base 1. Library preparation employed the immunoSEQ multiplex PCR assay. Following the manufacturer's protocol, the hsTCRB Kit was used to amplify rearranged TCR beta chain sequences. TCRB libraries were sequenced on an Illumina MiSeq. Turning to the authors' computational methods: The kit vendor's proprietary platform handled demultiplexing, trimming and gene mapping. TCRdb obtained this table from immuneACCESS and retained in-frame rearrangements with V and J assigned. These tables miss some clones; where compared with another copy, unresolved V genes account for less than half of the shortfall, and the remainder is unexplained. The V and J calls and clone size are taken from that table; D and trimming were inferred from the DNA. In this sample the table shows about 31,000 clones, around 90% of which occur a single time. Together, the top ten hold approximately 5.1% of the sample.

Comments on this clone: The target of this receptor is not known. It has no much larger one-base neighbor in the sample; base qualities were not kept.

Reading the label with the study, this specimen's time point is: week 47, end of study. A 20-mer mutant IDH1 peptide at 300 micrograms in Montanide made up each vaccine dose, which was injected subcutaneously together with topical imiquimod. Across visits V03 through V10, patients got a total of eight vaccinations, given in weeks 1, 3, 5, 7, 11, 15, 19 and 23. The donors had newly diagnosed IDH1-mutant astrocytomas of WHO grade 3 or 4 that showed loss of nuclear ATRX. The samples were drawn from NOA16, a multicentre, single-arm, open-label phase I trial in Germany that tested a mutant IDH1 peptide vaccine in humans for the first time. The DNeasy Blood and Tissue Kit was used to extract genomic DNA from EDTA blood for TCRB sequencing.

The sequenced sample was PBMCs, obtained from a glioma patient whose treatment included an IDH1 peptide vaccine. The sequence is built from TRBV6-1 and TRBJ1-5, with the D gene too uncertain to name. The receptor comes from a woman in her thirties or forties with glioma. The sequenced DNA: TGTGCCAGCAGCGTCTCGTGGGATCAGCCCCAGCATTTT. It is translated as CASSVSWDQPQHF.